One and the same sample provided the 21 T cell receptor beta chains below, sequenced in a study of blood T cells in healthy people across ages. A second 7 to 11 cycle PCR used barcoded and J-beta primers. TCRdb redid the calling of the 5' RACE reads with MiXCR, one entry per CDR3 protein. In the table there are 500,000 to 600,000 distinct CDR3 sequences, 27% of which are singletons. Sequences were obtained from blood. All receptors come from a woman aged 70-85 years in good health.

The chain has TRBV29-1 and TRBJ1-6; D perhaps matches TRBD1 (6 bases). Per germline, CDR1 SQVTM and CDR2 ANQGSEA. The CDR3 totals 13 residues. Trimming removed 4 bases at V and 7 bases at J, with 11 bases between. The CDR3 nucleotides are TGCAGCGTTGGGGACACTAAAAATTCACCCCTCCACTTT. Its protein is CSVGDTKNSPLHF.

This clonotype was seen many times. Here the CDR3 reads CASSQDPGQAYEQYF. The DNA for the CDR3 is TGCGCCAGCAGCCAAGACCCGGGACAGGCCTACGAGCAGTACTTC. The chain recombines TRBV4-1 with TRBJ2-7, with 8 bases matching TRBD1. J gave up 2 bases and V 0 bases, and 3 bases lay outside the gene matches. Germline values: CDR1 MGHRA, CDR2 YSYEKL. The CDR3 consists of 15 residues.

V usage is TRBV29-1 and J usage is TRBJ2-1; D gene unclear. The end of the DNA is better explained by TRBJ2-5, so the J call may be wrong. In germline, CDR1 is SQVTM, CDR2 ANQGSEA. The CDR3 sequence is 10 residues long. CDR3 protein: CSVDAGTQYF. In DNA form, the CDR3 reads TGCAGCGTTGATGCAGGGACCCAGTACTTC.

J is TRBJ2-5 and V is TRBV5-6; TRBD1 might be the D (5 bases). CDR1 and CDR2 (germline): SGHDT, YYEEEE. V was clipped by 3 bases and J by 12 bases, with 15 bases between them. The CDR3 runs to 12 residues. This chain's CDR3 is CASSSGQAPEYF. In DNA form, the CDR3 reads TGTGCCAGCAGCTCAGGACAAGCCCCCGAGTACTTC.

This clonotype was found a few times. The V call is TRBV7-2, the J call TRBJ2-7; tentative D call: TRBD1 (6 bases). The CDR3 contains 16 residues. The germline CDR1 and CDR2 sequences are SGHTA and FQGNSA. V lost 3 bases and J 12 bases, leaving 27 bases between the germline ends. The CDR3 region has the DNA TGTGCCAGCAGCTTGGGGGCTATCCGGGTTTGGGAGACCCGGTACTTC. Translated, it gives CASSLGAIRVWETRYF.

This clonotype was detected a few times. The CDR3 is CASSYSLDSLQETQYF. In DNA form, the CDR3 reads TGTGCCAGCAGTTACTCCCTGGACTCCCTTCAAGAGACCCAGTACTTC. The J gene is TRBJ2-5, the V gene TRBV6-2 or TRBV6-3; D perhaps matches TRBD2 (5 bases). This CDR3 spans 16 amino acids. V lost 0 bases and J 2 bases, leaving 13 bases between the germline ends. Germline CDR1 is MNHEY and CDR2 is SVGEGT.

This sequence joins TRBV6-1 and TRBJ2-1; D is possibly TRBD1 or TRBD2 (5 bases each). Trimming took 1 base from V and 3 from J, leaving 10 bases between them. The CDR3 has 15 residues. Per germline, CDR1 MNHNS and CDR2 SASEGT. The CDR3 DNA is TGTGCCAGCAGTGAAGGGGGGACGTTCTACAATGAGCAGTTCTTC. Amino acids: CASSEGGTFYNEQFF.

The chain employs TRBV7-9 and TRBJ2-3; 8 bases map to TRBD1. V shed 4 bases and J 2 bases; nucleotides not matched to a gene: 14. The germline CDR1 and CDR2 sequences are SEHNR and FQNEAQ (reference sequence). This CDR3 spans 18 amino acids. The CDR3 DNA reads TGTGCCAGCAGCTCCCACAGACTGACAGGGGATATCACAGATACGCAGTATTTT. It specifies CASSSHRLTGDITDTQYF.

The rearrangement uses TRBV20-1 and TRBJ2-1; TRBD2 agrees at 15 bases. V lost 5 bases to trimming and J lost 7 bases; unmatched junction nucleotides: 6. The CDR3 has 15 amino acids. CDR1 DFQATT and CDR2 SNEGSKA come from the germline V gene (reference sequence). The CDR3 sequence is CSAPPGLAGGNEQFF. The CDR3 DNA reads as TGCAGTGCTCCCCCGGGACTAGCGGGGGGTAATGAGCAGTTCTTC.

This clonotype was picked up one time. The chain has TRBV20-1 and TRBJ2-5; D tentatively fits TRBD1 or TRBD2 (9 bases each). V lost 6 bases and J lost 1, with 30 bases in between. The V gene's germline CDR1 is DFQATT and CDR2 SNEGSKA (reference sequence). The CDR3 has 19 amino acids. CDR3 sequence (DNA): TGCAGTGCCAAGGACAGGGGAGGGTCTAGCGGGGTAATCCAAGAGACCCAGTACTTC. This gives the protein CSAKDRGGSSGVIQETQYF.

This clonotype was seen a few times. CDR3: CASSRRPTTDVSGYTF. The DNA for the CDR3 is TGTGCCAGCAGCCGTAGGCCTACGACGGACGTCAGCGGCTACACCTTC. The rearrangement uses TRBV7-8 and TRBJ1-2; no clear D gene. Germline CDR1 is SGHVS and CDR2 is FQNEAQ. Trimming stripped 5 bases from V and 8 bases from J, with 24 bases between. There are 16 residues in the CDR3.

A single count supports this clonotype. The chain links TRBV5-5 to TRBJ1-1; 11 bases line up with TRBD1. Germline V gene data show CDR1 as SGHKS and CDR2 as YYEKEE (reference sequence). V shed 7 bases and J 4 bases; nucleotides not matched to a gene: 12. The CDR3 runs 16 residues. CDR3 amino acids: CASAPGQGAWSTEAFF. CDR3 DNA: TGTGCCAGCGCGCCTGGACAGGGGGCTTGGAGCACTGAAGCTTTCTTT.

This clonotype was seen a few times. This chain uses TRBV2 with TRBJ1-2; no clear D gene. Germline V gives CDR1 SNHLY, CDR2 FYNNEI. The CDR3 is 10 amino acids. The ends were cut back, 6 bases at V and 14 bases at J, with 13 bases in the middle. CDR3 sequence (DNA): TGTGCCAGCAGAACTATCACGGAGACCTTC. It yields the protein CASRTITETF.

This clonotype was counted between two and nine times. The chain joins TRBV7-9 to TRBJ2-7; D assignment may be TRBD1 or TRBD2 (5 bases each). Trimming cost V 3 bases and J 0 bases, with 18 bases left between them. This CDR3 has 17 amino acids. In germline, CDR1 is SEHNR, CDR2 FQNEAQ (reference sequence). DNA for the CDR3: TGTGCCAGCAGCTTTGGGGACCAAACCCTAAGCTCCTACGAGCAGTACTTC. The encoded protein is CASSFGDQTLSSYEQYF.

This clonotype was counted between two and nine times. This chain links TRBV24-1 with TRBJ1-2; TRBD1 aligns across 8 bases. Germline CDR1 is KGHDR and CDR2 is SFDVKD. CDR3 length equals 19 residues. J gave up 5 bases and V 1 base, and 17 bases lay outside the gene matches. CDR3 nucleotides: TGTGCCACCAGTGATTTTAACTCCGATAGGGCAGGGGGCGAGTATGGCTACACCTTC. Amino acids: CATSDFNSDRAGGEYGYTF.

V and J are TRBV2 and TRBJ2-2, with D tentatively TRBD1 (5 bases). The ends were cut back, 4 bases at V and 6 bases at J, with 9 bases in the middle. The CDR3 extends over 13 amino acids. CDR1 is SNHLY and CDR2 is FYNNEI in the germline V gene. The CDR3, as DNA: TGTGCCAGCAGTGTACAGGTCCCCGGGGAGCTGTTTTTT. Translated: CASSVQVPGELFF.

This clonotype was seen a few times. The rearrangement links TRBV4-3 to TRBJ1-1, with TRBD1 identical over 7 bases. The trim removed 0 bases at V and 10 bases at J, leaving 11 bases unmatched. The CDR3 contains 15 residues. Germline CDR1 reads LGHNA; CDR2 reads YSLEER. The DNA for the CDR3 is TGCGCCAGCAGCCAAGATTGGGACAGTCCCCTTGTAGCTTTCTTT. Translating gives CASSQDWDSPLVAFF.

Here the CDR3 DNA reads TGTGCCAGCAGCTTAGGAGGCGGGGGAACCTCCTACAATGAGCAGTTCTTC. Its translation is CASSLGGGGTSYNEQFF. The chain is built from TRBV7-8 and TRBJ2-1; 7 bases agree with TRBD2. V gave up 1 base and J gave up 0 bases; unmatched junction bases: 6. The germline gives CDR1 SGHVS, CDR2 FQNEAQ. The CDR3 length is 17 residues.

The chain joins TRBV12-5 to TRBJ2-5; a weak D match, TRBD1 (6 bases). The end of the DNA fits TRBJ2-1 better, so the J call may be wrong. CDR3 length: 13 amino acids. Germline CDR1 is LGHNT and CDR2 is FRNRAP. The CDR3 spells CASVRAGDNEQFF. CDR3 nucleotides: TGTGCTAGTGTTCGGGCAGGGGACAATGAGCAGTTCTTC.

This chain connects TRBV5-1 to TRBJ2-7, with 7 bases identical to TRBD1. The CDR3 covers 14 residues. CDR1 is SGHRS, CDR2 YFSETQ, per germline. J was trimmed by 4 bases and V by 1 base; bases with no gene match: 5. In DNA form, the CDR3 reads TGCGCCAGCAGCTTGTACAGGGGCGGATACGAGCAGTACTTC. Amino acid sequence: CASSLYRGGYEQYF.

CDR3 sequence reads: CAISVGTGVYEQYF. CDR3 nucleotides: TGTGCCATCAGTGTTGGGACAGGGGTCTACGAGCAGTACTTC. The chain couples TRBV10-3 to TRBJ2-7; TRBD1 agrees at 10 bases. V lost 4 bases and J lost 3; bases outside the gene matches: 3. The CDR3 covers 14 residues. The germline gives CDR1 ENHRY, CDR2 SYGVKD.